The 17 T cell receptor beta chains given below trace back to one sample, sequenced in a study of vaccination and CD4 T cells after COVID-19. Treatment indicated: 10-day PBMC culture with coronavirus spike peptide pools or control peptides (ViraFEST assay). Scientists ran DNA taken from cultured CD4+ T cells through the Oncomine TCR Beta short-read assay for sequencing. TCRdb recomputed calls from the PCR reads with MiXCR, one row per CDR3 protein. Among about 21,000 distinct CDR3 sequences listed, 48% were seen once. These receptors lack a known antigen. Sequenced sample: CD4+ T cells from blood, cultured in vitro. The receptor source for this set is a human donor who had recovered from COVID-19.

This clonotype was counted only a few times. The V call is TRBV2, the J call TRBJ1-2, with 7 bases matching TRBD1. The V and J ends lost 6 bases and 8 bases, in that order; junction bases with no gene match: 12. The length of the CDR3 is 14 residues. CDR1 is SNHLY and CDR2 is FYNNEI in the germline V gene. Here the CDR3 DNA reads TGTGCCAGCAGCCTAAGACAGGGTCCTGGAGGCTACACCTTC. Translated: CASSLRQGPGGYTF.

The V gene is TRBV20-1, the J gene TRBJ1-2, with 9 bases that match TRBD1. J was trimmed by 6 bases and V by 5 bases; bases with no gene match: 16. CDR1 and CDR2 (germline): DFQATT, SNEGSKA (reference sequence). The CDR3 length is 16 residues. CDR3 sequence (DNA): TGCAGTGCTCAAACCCTCGGACAGGGGTTCCAGCATGGCTACACCTTC. It is translated as CSAQTLGQGFQHGYTF.

Note on this clonotype: An end of the junction differs from the germline gene, which may be a read error. The chain employs TRBV19 and TRBJ1-5, with D possibly matching TRBD1 (5 bases). CDR3 length: 12 residues. Germline values: CDR1 LNHDA, CDR2 SQIVND (reference sequence). The CDR3 region has the DNA TGTGACAGTAGTCAGGGTATCCAGCCCCAGCATTTT. The encoded protein is CDSSQGIQPQHF. The full variable domain, its missing parts supplied by reference TRBV19 and TRBJ1-5, is DGGITQSPKYLFRKEGQNVTLSCEQNLNHDAMYWYRQDPGQGLRLIYYSQIVNDFQKGDIAEGYSVSREKKESFPLTVTSAQKNPTAFYLCDSSQGIQPQHFGDGTRLSIL.

Only a few counts were recorded for this clonotype. In nucleotides, the CDR3 is TGCAGTGCTAAAGGGGGGGACACTGAAGCTTTCTTT. Amino acid sequence: CSAKGGDTEAFF. V is TRBV20-1 and J is TRBJ1-1; D perhaps matches TRBD1 (6 bases). Trimming shortened V by 4 bases and J by 3 bases, and 9 bases separated the two germline ends. This CDR3 spans 12 amino acids. Germline V CDR1 and CDR2: DFQATT, SNEGSKA (reference sequence).

The V and J genes are TRBV7-2 and TRBJ1-5, with D possibly being TRBD1 (6 bases). The CDR3 runs to 15 residues. V was pared by 2 bases and J by 3 bases, with 11 bases between. Germline V gene sequence: CDR1 SGHTA, CDR2 FQGNSA. DNA of the CDR3: TGTGCCAGCAGCTTACTGACAGGCAACAATCAGCCCCAGCATTTT. It yields the protein CASSLLTGNNQPQHF.

The chain employs TRBV5-1 and TRBJ1-1, with 11 bases matching TRBD1. The CDR3 is made up of 16 amino acids. After removal of 0 bases from V and 5 bases from J, the junction contained 6 bases not matched to a gene. Germline CDR1 reads SGHRS; CDR2 reads YFSETQ. CDR3 loop: CASSLAAGTGGTEAFF. The CDR3 DNA reads as TGCGCCAGCAGCTTGGCAGCCGGGACAGGGGGGACTGAAGCTTTCTTT.

The rearrangement links TRBV6-5 to TRBJ2-5, with no clear D. This CDR3 has 13 amino acids. Germline V gene sequence: CDR1 MNHEY, CDR2 SVGAGI. Trimming removed 4 bases from V and 5 bases from J, with 11 bases in between. The CDR3, as DNA: TGTGCCAGCAGTTTAACCCTCCAGGAGACCCAGTACTTC. This gives the protein CASSLTLQETQYF.

V is TRBV29-1 and J is TRBJ1-2, with D possibly TRBD1 on 6 matching bases. Trimming left V 7 bases short and J 4 bases short, with 19 bases between. This CDR3 has 14 amino acids. Germline values: CDR1 SQVTM, CDR2 ANQGSEA. For the CDR3, the DNA is TGCAGCGCGGAACTAGGTAGGGGGATCTATGGCTACACCTTC. Protein: CSAELGRGIYGYTF.

V and J are TRBV24-1 and TRBJ2-2, with TRBD1 matching 10 bases. Trimming took 1 base from V and 6 from J; bases not matched to a gene: 4. CDR1 is KGHDR and CDR2 is SFDVKD in the germline V gene. This CDR3 has 16 residues. This CDR3 reads CATSDFSGQGAGELFF. The CDR3 nucleotides are TGTGCCACCAGTGATTTCAGCGGACAGGGGGCCGGGGAGCTGTTTTTT.

This sequence joins TRBV7-2 and TRBJ2-7; D possibly corresponds to TRBD2 (7 bases). This CDR3 spans 15 amino acids. CDR1 SGHTA and CDR2 FQGNSA come from the germline V gene. The V end was cut by 1 base, the J end by 5 bases, with 15 bases between. CDR3 residues: CASSLVGGGGDEQYF. CDR3 sequence (DNA): TGTGCCAGCAGCTTAGTGGGGGGGGGCGGCGACGAGCAGTACTTC.

The gene calls are TRBV20-1 and TRBJ2-1; the D gene is possibly TRBD1 (5 bases). The V end was cut by 7 bases, the J end by 0 bases, with 13 bases between. Germline V gene lookup returns CDR1 DFQATT and CDR2 SNEGSKA (reference sequence). The CDR3 spans 14 residues. CDR3 nucleotides: TGCAGTGGGGTCGGCACAGGCTCCTACAATGAGCAGTTCTTC. This gives the protein CSGVGTGSYNEQFF.

This clonotype has a handful of counts. The genes are TRBV20-1 and TRBJ1-1; the D gene is possibly TRBD1 (5 bases). This CDR3 has 13 amino acids. Germline V lookup: CDR1 DFQATT, CDR2 SNEGSKA (reference sequence). The ends were cut back, 6 bases at V and 2 bases at J, with 13 bases in the middle. The CDR3 protein is CSARDSKNTEAFF. CDR3 coding DNA: TGCAGTGCCCGTGACAGCAAAAACACTGAAGCTTTCTTT.

This clonotype was recorded a few times. The chain is built from TRBV18 and TRBJ1-1; perhaps TRBD1 as D (5 bases). CDR3 length: 13 amino acids. CDR1 and CDR2 from the germline V gene are KGHSH and LQKENI. The V end lost 3 bases, the J end lost 3 bases, and 8 bases lay between the germline ends. Written as DNA, the CDR3 is TGTGCCAGCTCACCTCGGGACGACACTGAAGCTTTCTTT. As protein: CASSPRDDTEAFF.

This clonotype was seen a handful of times. J is TRBJ1-2 and V is TRBV6-1; 8 bases map to TRBD1. Trimming took 4 bases from V and 0 from J; bases not matched to a gene: 4. Per the germline V gene, CDR1 is MNHNS and CDR2 is SASEGT. This CDR3 is built from 15 residues. This chain's CDR3 is CASSVTGGSNYGYTF. In nucleotides, the CDR3 is TGTGCCAGCAGTGTCACAGGGGGATCTAACTATGGCTACACCTTC.

This clonotype was seen once. The CDR3 sequence: CASSRMTGFYGYTF. In nucleotides, the CDR3 is TGTGCCAGCAGCAGAATGACAGGGTTCTATGGCTACACCTTC. The gene calls are TRBV5-5 and TRBJ1-2; 7 bases fit TRBD1. In germline, CDR1 is SGHKS, CDR2 YYEKEE (reference sequence). This CDR3 contains 14 residues. V lost 4 bases, J lost 4 bases, and 7 bases stayed unmatched. The full variable domain, its missing parts supplied by reference TRBV5-5 and TRBJ1-2, is DAGVTQSPTHLIKTRGQQVTLRCSPISGHKSVSWYQQVLGQGPQFIFQYYEKEERGRGNFPDRFSARQFPNYSSELNVNALLLGDSALYLCASSRMTGFYGYTFGSGTRLTVV.

The rearrangement joins TRBV11-3 to TRBJ2-7, with TRBD2 as a possible D gene (7 bases). This CDR3 has 16 amino acids. The V and J ends lost 5 bases and 3 bases respectively, with 20 bases between them. Germline lookup yields CDR1 SGHNT and CDR2 YENEEA. This CDR3 reads CASSPPGRRGLYEQYF. The CDR3 DNA follows: TGTGCCAGCAGCCCGCCGGGACGGCGGGGGCTCTACGAGCAGTACTTC.

This clonotype has a handful of counts. This sequence joins TRBV20-1 and TRBJ1-2; 10 bases are shared with TRBD1. Germline V gene sequence: CDR1 DFQATT, CDR2 SNEGSKA (reference sequence). The CDR3 covers 13 residues. The ends lost 2 bases at V and 4 bases at J; junction bases unmatched: 1. The CDR3 protein is CSARWDRGYGYTF. The CDR3 DNA is TGCAGTGCTAGATGGGACAGGGGCTATGGCTACACCTTC.